Listed here are 23 T cell receptor beta chains from one sample, sequenced in a study of blood T cell repertoires in COVID-19. The assay was immunoSEQ multiplex PCR, and TCRdb's table has in-frame clones only and misses some. The sample records fewer than 200,000 clones, roughly nine tenths being singletons. Sequenced material: peripheral blood. The receptors were gathered from a man aged 60 to 69 with acute or convalescent COVID-19.

The V gene is TRBV27, the J gene TRBJ2-7; the match to TRBD1 covers 8 bases. V lost 4 bases, J lost 2 bases, and 10 bases stayed unmatched. CDR1 is MNHEY, CDR2 SMNVEV, per germline (reference sequence). This CDR3 contains 16 residues. This CDR3 reads CASSCDKVGQAYEQYV. The CDR3 bases are TGTGCCAGCAGTTGCGATAAGGTGGGACAGGCCTACGAGCAGTACGTC.

The V call is TRBV10-3, the J call TRBJ1-2, with a weak D call TRBD1 (6 bases). Germline V lookup: CDR1 ENHRY, CDR2 SYGVKD. The CDR3 runs 14 residues. Trimming cost V 1 base and J 8 bases, with 14 bases left between them. The CDR3 sequence is CAISELGGDEGYTF. The CDR3 nucleotides are TGTGCCATCAGTGAGTTAGGGGGTGATGAGGGCTACACCTTC.

The genes are TRBV6-4 and TRBJ2-7; D uncertain. Germline CDR1 is MRHNA and CDR2 is SNTAGT. The CDR3 loop spans 13 amino acids. The V and J ends lost 4 bases and 0 bases respectively, with 7 bases between them. The CDR3 loop reads CASSAYPSYEQYF. The CDR3 region has the DNA TGTGCCAGCAGTGCCTACCCCTCCTACGAGCAGTACTTC.

This clone was detected only once. This rearrangement joins TRBV27 to TRBJ1-2, with 8 positions matching TRBD1. V shed 6 bases and J 5 bases; nucleotides not matched to a gene: 14. From germline, CDR1 is MNHEY and CDR2 SMNVEV (reference sequence). The CDR3 is made up of 16 amino acids. The CDR3 DNA follows: TGTGCCAGCAGGTTCGCCAGGGGGACAGGCTTTTATGGCTACACCTTC. Translation gives CASRFARGTGFYGYTF.

CDR3 residues: CASSATGAFPEQYF. In nucleotides, the CDR3 is TGTGCCAGCAGCGCGACAGGGGCCTTCCCCGAGCAGTACTTC. The chain is built from TRBV9 and TRBJ2-7; 8 nucleotides match TRBD1. From germline, CDR1 is SGDLS and CDR2 YYNGEE. This CDR3 is 14 amino acids long. J was trimmed by 6 bases and V by 3 bases; bases with no gene match: 8.

The J gene is TRBJ2-2, the V gene TRBV7-2, with 7 positions matching TRBD1. CDR3 length equals 15 residues. Germline lookup yields CDR1 SGHTA and CDR2 FQGNSA. V lost 2 bases and J lost 2; bases outside the gene matches: 2. Here the CDR3 DNA reads TGTGCCAGCAGCTTAAGGGGGCTCAACACCGGGGAGCTGTTTTTT. Amino acids: CASSLRGLNTGELFF. The variable domain in full, with the rest retrieved from reference TRBV7-2 and TRBJ2-2, is GAGVSQSPSNKVTEKGKDVELRCDPISGHTALYWYRQSLGQGLEFLIYFQGNSAPDKSGLPSDRFSAERTGGSVSTLTIQRTQQEDSAVYLCASSLRGLNTGELFFGEGSRLTVL.

The chain has TRBV5-5 and TRBJ1-2; no firm D call. In germline, CDR1 is SGHKS, CDR2 YYEKEE (reference sequence). The length of the CDR3 is 14 residues. V lost 3 bases to trimming and J lost 2 bases, with 11 bases between them. The CDR3 bases are TGTGCCAGCAGCTCTCGTTCGGGGAACTATGGCTACACCTTC. It yields the protein CASSSRSGNYGYTF.

This clone was detected only once. This sequence joins TRBV5-1 and TRBJ2-6; the match to TRBD1 covers 8 bases. CDR3 size: 18 residues. The V segment lost 1 base and the J segment 2 bases; nucleotides outside the gene matches: 8. Per germline, CDR1 SGHRS and CDR2 YFSETQ. The DNA of the CDR3 is TGCGCCAGCAGCTTGTTACAGGGGGGCCTACCTGGGGCCAACGTCCTGACTTTC. It codes for CASSLLQGGLPGANVLTF.

This chain connects TRBV3-1 (or the pseudogene TRBV3-2) to TRBJ2-3; 8 bases are a match to TRBD2. The CDR3 loop spans 15 amino acids. J was trimmed by 0 bases and V by 4 bases; bases with no gene match: 3. Germline CDR1 and CDR2: LGHDT and YNNKEL (reference sequence). CDR3 nucleotides: TGTGCCAGCAGCCCCACTAGCGGCAGCACAGATACGCAGTATTTT. Protein: CASSPTSGSTDTQYF.

This clone has just a few counts. V and J are TRBV6-5 and TRBJ1-3, with a weak D call TRBD1 (6 bases). Germline V gene lookup returns CDR1 MNHEY and CDR2 SVGAGI. V shed 6 bases and J shed 4 bases, with 13 bases lying between them. The length of the CDR3 is 14 residues. DNA for the CDR3: TGTGCCAGCAGCCCCGGACAGCCAGGAAACACCATATATTTT. Translation: CASSPGQPGNTIYF.

This rearrangement joins TRBV19 to TRBJ1-1; D is possibly TRBD1 (5 bases). CDR1 is LNHDA, CDR2 SQIVND, per germline (reference sequence). V was pared by 0 bases and J by 5 bases, with 16 bases between. The CDR3 is 16 amino acids. The CDR3 region has the DNA TGTGCCAGTAGTATAGATATGGCAGGGCCAGGGACTGAAGCTTTCTTT. Its protein product is CASSIDMAGPGTEAFF.

The chain recombines TRBV10-3 with TRBJ2-2; 8 bases are shared with TRBD2. The CDR3 consists of 17 residues. Germline assignment: CDR1 ENHRY and CDR2 SYGVKD. Germline trimming cut 6 bases from V and 3 bases from J; bases unmatched to any gene: 12. This chain's CDR3 is CAIRARSGGRDTGELFF. Here the CDR3 DNA reads TGTGCCATCAGGGCACGATCGGGGGGGCGAGACACCGGGGAGCTGTTTTTT.

This chain joins TRBV24-1 and TRBJ1-2; a weak D match, TRBD1 (5 bases). Per the germline V gene, CDR1 is KGHDR and CDR2 is SFDVKD. The CDR3 spans 17 residues. The V end lost 1 base, the J end lost 8 bases, and 22 bases lay between the germline ends. The CDR3, as DNA: TGTGCCACCAGTGATTTAGAGGACACCTATATTCTCCTGGGCTACACCTTC. It translates to CATSDLEDTYILLGYTF.

The rearrangement links TRBV3-1 (or the pseudogene TRBV3-2) to TRBJ2-1; tentative D call: TRBD2 (6 bases). CDR1 is LGHDT and CDR2 is YNNKEL in the germline V gene (reference sequence). The V gene lost 4 bases and the J gene lost 0 bases, with 10 bases spanning the gap. The CDR3 runs 15 residues. The CDR3 sequence: CASSRDLNSYNEQFF. CDR3 coding DNA: TGTGCCAGCAGCCGGGACTTAAACTCCTACAATGAGCAGTTCTTC.

The chain combines TRBV27 with TRBJ1-2, with 9 bases that match TRBD1. The junction had 7 bases not matched to a gene; V was cut back by 5 bases and J by 3 bases. Germline lookup yields CDR1 MNHEY and CDR2 SMNVEV (reference sequence). The CDR3 loop spans 15 amino acids. This chain's CDR3 is CASSPGQGTHYGYTF. DNA of the CDR3: TGTGCCAGCAGTCCAGGACAGGGGACCCACTATGGCTACACCTTC.

The CDR3 DNA reads TGCGCCAGCAGCCAAGACAGGGGGGAGGACACTGAAGCTTTCTTT. Amino acids: CASSQDRGEDTEAFF. The chain links TRBV4-3 to TRBJ1-1, with 7 positions matching TRBD1. The V gene's germline CDR1 is LGHNA and CDR2 YSLEER. V shed 0 bases, J shed 3 bases, and the junction held 4 bases outside the gene matches. This CDR3 is built from 15 residues.

This rearrangement joins TRBV6-6 to TRBJ2-5; 9 bases agree with TRBD1. The V segment lost 2 bases and the J segment 5 bases; nucleotides outside the gene matches: 9. The CDR3 sequence is 16 residues long. Germline V CDR1 and CDR2: MNHNY, SVGAGI (reference sequence). CDR3 DNA sequence: TGTGCCAGCAGTTACGCGACCACAGGGGGCAGGGAGACCCAGTACTTC. Translating gives CASSYATTGGRETQYF.

The chain links TRBV7-9 to TRBJ1-1; no clear D. With 4 bases removed from V and 1 base from J, the gap between germline ends came to 4 bases. The CDR3 covers 12 residues. Germline CDR1 and CDR2: SEHNR and FQNEAQ (reference sequence). The CDR3 DNA reads TGTGCCAGCAGCTACAGGAACACTGAAGCTTTCTTT. Amino acids: CASSYRNTEAFF. Together with reference TRBV7-9 and TRBJ1-1, the CDR3 gives the full variable domain: DTGVSQNPRHKITKRGQNVTFRCDPISEHNRLYWYRQTLGQGPEFLTYFQNEAQLEKSRLLSDRFSAERPKGSFSTLEIQRTEQGDSAMYLCASSYRNTEAFFGQGTRLTVV.

CDR3 coding DNA: TGTGCCAGTAGTATCTCCGGGAACACTGAAGCTTTCTTT. This gives the protein CASSISGNTEAFF. The chain employs TRBV19 and TRBJ1-1; D is uncertain. The CDR3 is 13 amino acids. Per germline, CDR1 LNHDA and CDR2 SQIVND (reference sequence). The V end lost 3 bases, the J end lost 1 base, and 6 bases lay between the germline ends.

The chain links TRBV11-2 to TRBJ2-1; a possible D gene is TRBD2 (6 bases). Looked up from germline, CDR1 is SGHAT and CDR2 is FQNNGV. This CDR3 spans 15 amino acids. V lost 3 bases and J 8 bases, leaving 17 bases between the germline ends. The CDR3 region has the DNA TGTGCCAGCAGCTTTCAAGCGGGCCTTGGGGATGAGCAGTTCTTC. Amino acids: CASSFQAGLGDEQFF.

CDR3 DNA sequence: TGTGCCAGCAGCTACAGACAGGGGGCTTACGGCTACACCTTC. Residues: CASSYRQGAYGYTF. This chain uses TRBV6-5 with TRBJ1-2, with 10 bases matching TRBD1. Germline lookup yields CDR1 MNHEY and CDR2 SVGAGI. The length of the CDR3 is 14 residues. V lost 6 bases, J lost 8 bases, and 9 bases stayed unmatched.

The chain has TRBV9 and TRBJ2-5, with 10 nucleotides matching TRBD1. J was trimmed by 3 bases and V by 3 bases; bases with no gene match: 2. The CDR3 totals 14 residues. Germline-derived CDR1 and CDR2 are SGDLS and YYNGEE. CDR3 residues: CASSAGQGKETQYF. For the CDR3, the DNA is TGTGCCAGCAGCGCGGGACAGGGGAAAGAGACCCAGTACTTC.

The J gene is TRBJ2-2, the V gene TRBV19; 7 bases are shared with TRBD1. The CDR3 is 15 residues long. V was pared by 4 bases and J by 2 bases, with 4 bases of the junction left unmatched. Germline CDR1 and CDR2: LNHDA and SQIVND (reference sequence). CDR3 bases: TGTGCCAGTAGTACGGGACAGACAAACACCGGGGAGCTGTTTTTT. This encodes CASSTGQTNTGELFF.